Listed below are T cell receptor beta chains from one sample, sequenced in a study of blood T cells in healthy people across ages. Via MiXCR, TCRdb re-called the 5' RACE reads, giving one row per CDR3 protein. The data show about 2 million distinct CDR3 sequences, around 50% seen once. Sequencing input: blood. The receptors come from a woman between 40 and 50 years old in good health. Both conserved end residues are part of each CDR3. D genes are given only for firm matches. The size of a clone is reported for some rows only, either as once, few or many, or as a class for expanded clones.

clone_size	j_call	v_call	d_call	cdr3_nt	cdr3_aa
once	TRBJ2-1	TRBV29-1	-	TGCGGCGTTGAAGACGGATTCGGGGATGAGCAGTTCTTC	CGVEDGFGDEQFF
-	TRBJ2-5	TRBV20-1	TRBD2	TGCAGTGCCACCAGGGCTAGCGGGGGGGTGGAAACCCAGTACTTC	CSATRASGGVETQYF
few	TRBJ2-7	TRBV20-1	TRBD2	TGCAGTGCTAGAGGACTAGCGGGGACCTACTCCTACGAGCAGTACTTC	CSARGLAGTYSYEQYF
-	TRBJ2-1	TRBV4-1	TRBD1	TGCGCCAGCAGCCAAGGGACAGGGAGGTACAATGAGCAGTTCTTC	CASSQGTGRYNEQFF
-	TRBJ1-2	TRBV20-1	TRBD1	TGCAGTGCAGCACAGGGGCCGGGGTATGGCTACACCTTC	CSAAQGPGYGYTF
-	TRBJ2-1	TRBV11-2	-	TGTGCCAGCAGCATAGGGATGAGCTCCTACAATGAGCAGTTCTTC	CASSIGMSSYNEQFF
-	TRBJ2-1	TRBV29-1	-	TGCAGCGTTGAACGAGGGGGGGGTGGGTACAATGAGCAGTTCTTC	CSVERGGGGYNEQFF
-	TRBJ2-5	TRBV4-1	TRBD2	TGCGCCAGCAGCCCCTTAAATAGCGGGGCCTCTTACAATGAGCAGTACTTC	CASSPLNSGASYNEQYF
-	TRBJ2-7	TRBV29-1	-	TGCAGCGTTGCGAGCAGCAAAGAGGCCCAGTACTTC	CSVASSKEAQYF
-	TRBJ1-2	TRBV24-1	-	TGTGCCACCAGTGACTTATCTGGCTACACCTTC	CATSDLSGYTF
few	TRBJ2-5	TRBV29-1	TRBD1	TGCAGCGTTGACCGGGACAGGGGGCTCCTCTTTGATACCCAGTACTTC	CSVDRDRGLLFDTQYF
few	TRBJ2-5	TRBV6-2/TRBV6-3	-	TGTGCCAGCAGCTCCTCGGTATTCATCCAAGAGACCCAGTACTTC	CASSSSVFIQETQYF
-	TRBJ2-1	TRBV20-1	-	TGCAGTGCTAGTTACAGGGCTGATGAGCAGTTCTTC	CSASYRADEQFF
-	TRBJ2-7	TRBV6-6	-	TGTGCCAGCAGTTGGACCGGGACAGAGCAGTACTTC	CASSWTGTEQYF
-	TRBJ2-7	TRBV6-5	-	TGTGCCAGCAGTTACTCTGGCAGGGGACATTACGAGCAGTACTTC	CASSYSGRGHYEQYF
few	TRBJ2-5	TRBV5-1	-	TGCGCCAGCAGCCTAGTCCCGCGAGAGACCCAGTACTTC	CASSLVPRETQYF
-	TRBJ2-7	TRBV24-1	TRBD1	TGTGCCACCAGTGACAGGGGGTCTCGCCCCTACGAGCAGTACTTC	CATSDRGSRPYEQYF
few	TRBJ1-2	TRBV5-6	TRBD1	TGTGCCAGCAGCGAAGACAGGGGAGGAGGTGGCTACACCTTC	CASSEDRGGGGYTF
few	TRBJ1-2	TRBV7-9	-	TGTGCCAGCAGCCAAACGACCGGGGCCGGGGATGGCTACACCTTC	CASSQTTGAGDGYTF
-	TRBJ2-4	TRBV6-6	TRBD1	TGTGCCAGCAGTAATCTACAGGGGGCAGCCGGCATTCAGTACTTC	CASSNLQGAAGIQYF
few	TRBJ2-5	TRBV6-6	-	TGTGCCATCCCGTTTCAGGTTGGAGAGACCCAGTACTTC	CAIPFQVGETQYF
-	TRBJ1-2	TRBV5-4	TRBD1	TGCGCCATCGGGACAGGGGACAACTATGGCTACACCTTC	CAIGTGDNYGYTF
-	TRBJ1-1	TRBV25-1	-	TGTGCCAGCAGTGAATATGGCACTGAAGCTTTCTTT	CASSEYGTEAFF
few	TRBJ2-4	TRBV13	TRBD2	TGTGCCAGCAGCTTACGTTATCAGGGACTAGCGGGGGCCGAAAACATTCAGTACTTC	CASSLRYQGLAGAENIQYF
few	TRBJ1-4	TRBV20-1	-	TGCAGTGCCCGGGACTCTCTCACCGTGAGTCTGTTTTTT	CSARDSLTVSLFF
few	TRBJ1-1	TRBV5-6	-	TGTGCCAGCAGCATACCCACATTTAGCCCGAACACTGAAGCTTTCTTT	CASSIPTFSPNTEAFF
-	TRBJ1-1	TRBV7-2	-	TGTGCCAGCAGCACCCTGGAACAGGGAAGCACTGAAGCTTTCTTT	CASSTLEQGSTEAFF
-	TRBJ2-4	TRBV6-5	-	TGTGCCAGCAGTTTTACAGGGCGCTCTAAAAACATTCAGTACTTC	CASSFTGRSKNIQYF
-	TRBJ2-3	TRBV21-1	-	TGTGCCAGCAGCAAAGTTGGGGCAGATACGCAGTATTTT	CASSKVGADTQYF
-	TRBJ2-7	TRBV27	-	TGTGCCAGCAGTTTTTCGCCGGCTATGGATGAGCAGTACTTC	CASSFSPAMDEQYF
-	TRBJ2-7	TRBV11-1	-	TGTGCCAGCAGCCCGGAGGGACTCCCTTCCCACGAGCAGTACTTC	CASSPEGLPSHEQYF
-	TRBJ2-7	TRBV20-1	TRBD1	TGCAGTGCTAGAGGGACCGGGACAGGGGCCTACGAGCAGTACTTC	CSARGTGTGAYEQYF
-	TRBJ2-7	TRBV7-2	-	TGTGCCAGCAGCCCCGAGGTAGCGAGTCGCGAGCAGTACTTC	CASSPEVASREQYF
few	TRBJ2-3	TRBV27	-	TGTGCCAGCAGTTGGGACGTCAGAGGGACAGATACGCAGTATTTT	CASSWDVRGTDTQYF
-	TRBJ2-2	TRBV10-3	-	TGTGCCATCAAGAGGACGAGCTTAAACACCGGGGAGCTGTTTTTT	CAIKRTSLNTGELFF
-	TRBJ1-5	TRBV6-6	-	TGTGCCAGCAGTTATCTTTCGGGAAGCAATCAGCCCCAGCATTTT	CASSYLSGSNQPQHF
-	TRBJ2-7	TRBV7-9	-	TGTGCCAGCAGCCCCCGCTTTGATTATGAGCAGTACTTC	CASSPRFDYEQYF
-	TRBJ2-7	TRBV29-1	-	TGCAGCTTAGGACAGTTTGTCTACGAGCAGTACTTC	CSLGQFVYEQYF
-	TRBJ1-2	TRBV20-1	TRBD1	TGCAGTGCTCCAACTCGGACAGGGGAATATGGCTACACCTTC	CSAPTRTGEYGYTF
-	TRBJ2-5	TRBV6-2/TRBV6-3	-	TGTGCCAGCAGTTCTGAACGTTCGCAAGAGACCCAGTACTTC	CASSSERSQETQYF
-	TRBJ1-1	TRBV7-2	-	TGTGCCAGCAGCTTACCCGCAAGGGGGGAAGCTTTCTTT	CASSLPARGEAFF
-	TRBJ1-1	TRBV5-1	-	TGCGCCAGCAGCTTGTTTCTCGGGGGCATGAACACTGAAGCTTTCTTT	CASSLFLGGMNTEAFF
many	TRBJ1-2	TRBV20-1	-	TGCAGTGCTAGTGCAGGGAATGGCTACACCTTC	CSASAGNGYTF
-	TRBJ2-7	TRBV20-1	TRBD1	TGCAGTGGTCGTGGTTACAGGGGACCCGAGCAGTACTTC	CSGRGYRGPEQYF
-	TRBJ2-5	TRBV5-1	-	TGCGCCAGCAGGCTCGTTACGGGGGTCGACGGGACCCAGTACTTC	CASRLVTGVDGTQYF
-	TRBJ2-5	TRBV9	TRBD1	TGTGCCAGCAGCAAGGGCTGGACAGGGGGCCAAGAGACCCAGTACTTC	CASSKGWTGGQETQYF
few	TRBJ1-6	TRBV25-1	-	TGTGCCAGTAAGCAGCCGGGACACAATAATTCACCCCTCCACTTT	CASKQPGHNNSPLHF
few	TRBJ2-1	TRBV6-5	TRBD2	TGTGCCAGCAGGGCGGGGGGTCCCTCCTACAATGAGCAGTTCTTC	CASRAGGPSYNEQFF
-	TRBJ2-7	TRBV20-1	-	TGCAGTGCTAGTGCCACCGTCTCCTACGAGCAGTACTTC	CSASATVSYEQYF
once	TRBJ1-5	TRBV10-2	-	TGCGCCAGCAGGGGCGGGCACCAATATCAGCCCCAGCATTTT	CASRGGHQYQPQHF
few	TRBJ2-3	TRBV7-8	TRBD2	TGTGCCAGCAGCCTACGGACTAGCGGGGGGCTGGCAGATACGCAGTATTTT	CASSLRTSGGLADTQYF
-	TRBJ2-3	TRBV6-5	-	TGTGCCAGCACCGTAAGGGGCACAGATACGCAGTATTTT	CASTVRGTDTQYF
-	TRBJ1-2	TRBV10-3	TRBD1	TGTGCCATCATGGCAGGGGGCAATGTTTATGGCTACACCTTC	CAIMAGGNVYGYTF
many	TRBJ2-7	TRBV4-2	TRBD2	TGTGCCAGCAGCCGGACTAGCGGGGGGTCCTACGAGCAGTACTTC	CASSRTSGGSYEQYF
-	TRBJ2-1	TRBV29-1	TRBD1	TGCAGCGTTGAAGTCCAAGGGACAGTAATAAGCGCCTACGAGCAGTTCTTC	CSVEVQGTVISAYEQFF
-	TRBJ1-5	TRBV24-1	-	TGTGCCACGAGGCCAGTACGGGGAGGCAATCAGCCCCAGCATTTT	CATRPVRGGNQPQHF
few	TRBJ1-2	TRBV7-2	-	TGTGCCAGCAGCTTCGTGACGGGGAATGGCTACACCTTC	CASSFVTGNGYTF
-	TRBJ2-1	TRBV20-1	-	TGCAGTGCTAGATTTCCAGGGGGGGGGCAGTTCTTC	CSARFPGGGQFF
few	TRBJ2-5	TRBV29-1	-	TGCAGCGTTGTATCCGCTGGCGAGACCCAGTACTTC	CSVVSAGETQYF
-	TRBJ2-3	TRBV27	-	TGTGCCAGCAGCCTCGTGGGACCCAAAGCTACAGATACGCAGTATTTT	CASSLVGPKATDTQYF